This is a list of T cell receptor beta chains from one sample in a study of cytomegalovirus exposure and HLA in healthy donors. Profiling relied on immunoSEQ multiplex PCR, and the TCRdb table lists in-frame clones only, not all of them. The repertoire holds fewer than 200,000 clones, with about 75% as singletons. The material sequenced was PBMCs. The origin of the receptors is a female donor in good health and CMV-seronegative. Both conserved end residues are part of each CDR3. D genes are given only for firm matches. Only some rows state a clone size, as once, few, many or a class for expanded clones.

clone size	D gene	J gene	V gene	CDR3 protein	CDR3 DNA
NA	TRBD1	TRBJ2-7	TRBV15	CATSRDLGQGSTSYEQYF	TGTGCCACCAGCAGAGATTTGGGACAGGGGTCCACCTCCTACGAGCAGTACTTC
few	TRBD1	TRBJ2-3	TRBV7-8	CASNRGDRGTDTQYF	TGTGCCAGCAACCGGGGGGACAGGGGCACAGATACGCAGTATTTT
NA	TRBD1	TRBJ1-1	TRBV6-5	CASSRSGTGYSEAFF	TGTGCCAGCAGTCGATCCGGGACAGGGTATTCTGAAGCTTTCTTT
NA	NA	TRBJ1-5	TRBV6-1	CASSEEWGGNQPQHF	TGTGCCAGCAGTGAAGAGTGGGGGGGCAATCAGCCCCAGCATTTT
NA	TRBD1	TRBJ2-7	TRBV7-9	CASSLYKGGLKFYEQYF	TGTGCCAGCAGCTTATACAAAGGGGGCCTTAAGTTCTACGAGCAGTACTTC
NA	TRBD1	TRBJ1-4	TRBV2	CASRQGEEKLFF	TGCGCCAGCAGGCAGGGGGAGGAAAAACTGTTTTTT
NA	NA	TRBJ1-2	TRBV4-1	CASSQVGGTVGYTF	TGCGCCAGCAGCCAAGTGGGAGGGACGGTTGGCTACACCTTC
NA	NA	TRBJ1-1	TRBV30	CAWSVNKDFNLKAFF	TGTGCCTGGAGTGTAAATAAGGACTTCAACTTGAAAGCTTTCTTT
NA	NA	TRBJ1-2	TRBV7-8	CASSLVPEGNGYTF	TGTGCCAGCAGCTTAGTGCCTGAGGGAAATGGCTACACCTTC
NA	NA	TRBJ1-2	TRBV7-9	CASSLVPGRNYGYTF	TGTGCCAGCAGCTTAGTTCCAGGCAGGAACTATGGCTACACCTTC
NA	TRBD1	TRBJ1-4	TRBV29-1	CSVSFEGAMREKLFF	TGCAGCGTCTCCTTTGAGGGGGCTATGAGGGAAAAACTGTTTTTT
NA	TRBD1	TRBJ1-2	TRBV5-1	CASSQGDSPYGYTF	TGCGCCAGCAGCCAAGGGGACAGCCCCTATGGCTACACCTTC
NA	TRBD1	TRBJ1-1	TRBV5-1	CASSRGQGGMNTEAFF	TGCGCCAGCAGCCGCGGACAGGGGGGAATGAACACTGAAGCTTTCTTT
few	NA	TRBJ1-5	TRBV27	CASSLRGGNQPQHF	TGTGCCAGCAGTTTAAGGGGTGGCAATCAGCCCCAGCATTTT
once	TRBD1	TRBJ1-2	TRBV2	CASRTGGDGYTF	TGTGCCAGCAGGACAGGGGGAGATGGCTACACCTTC
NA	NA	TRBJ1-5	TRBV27	CASRQFRGGNQPQHF	TGTGCCAGCAGACAGTTTAGAGGGGGAAATCAGCCCCAGCATTTT
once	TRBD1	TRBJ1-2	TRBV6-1	CASSWRQGARGYTF	TGTGCCAGCAGCTGGAGACAGGGGGCGCGTGGCTACACCTTC
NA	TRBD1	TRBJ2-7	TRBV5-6	CASSEQTGRVDEQYF	TGTGCCAGCAGCGAGCAGACAGGGCGGGTGGACGAGCAGTACTTC
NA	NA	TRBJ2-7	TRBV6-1	CASSVRGASYEQYF	TGTGCCAGCAGTGTTCGGGGGGCTTCCTACGAGCAGTACTTC
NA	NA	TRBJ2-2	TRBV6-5	CASSYPEDRLFF	TGTGCCAGCAGTTACCCGGAGGATCGGCTGTTTTTT
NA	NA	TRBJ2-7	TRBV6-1	CASSEVWLHEQYF	TGTGCCAGCAGTGAAGTCTGGCTCCACGAGCAGTACTTC
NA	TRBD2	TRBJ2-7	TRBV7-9	CASSWGGYEQYF	TGTGCCAGCAGCTGGGGGGGGTACGAGCAGTACTTC
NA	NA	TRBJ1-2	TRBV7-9	CASSLKGGSNYGYTF	TGTGCCAGCAGCTTAAAAGGGGGAAGCAACTATGGCTACACCTTC
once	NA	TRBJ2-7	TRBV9	CASSPHRGEQYF	TGTGCCAGCAGCCCACACCGGGGGGAGCAGTACTTC
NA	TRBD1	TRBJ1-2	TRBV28	CASSTPDRGRNGYTF	TGTGCCAGCAGTACTCCGGACAGGGGAAGAAATGGCTACACCTTC
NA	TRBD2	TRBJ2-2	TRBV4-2	CASSQGQRGGSELFF	TGTGCCAGCAGCCAAGGACAGCGGGGGGGCTCTGAGCTGTTTTTT
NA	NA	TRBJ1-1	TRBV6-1	CASEWGDGTEAFF	TGTGCCAGCGAATGGGGGGACGGGACTGAAGCTTTCTTT
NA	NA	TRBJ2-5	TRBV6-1	CATARGLRETQYF	TGTGCCACCGCGCGGGGTCTCAGAGAGACCCAGTACTTC
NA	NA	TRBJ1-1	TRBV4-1	CASSQVGTIRGTEAFF	TGCGCCAGCAGCCAAGTTGGTACGATAAGGGGCACTGAAGCTTTCTTT
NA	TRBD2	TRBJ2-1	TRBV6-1	CASSERSGRAVWYNEQFF	TGTGCCAGCAGTGAACGTAGCGGGAGGGCCGTTTGGTACAATGAGCAGTTCTTC
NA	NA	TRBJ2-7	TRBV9	CASSVSSVGYEQYF	TGTGCCAGCAGCGTGTCTAGCGTCGGCTACGAGCAGTACTTC
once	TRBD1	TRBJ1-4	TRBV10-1	CASKKAGTGLANEKLFF	TGCGCCAGCAAAAAAGCCGGGACAGGGCTGGCTAATGAAAAACTGTTTTTT